This passage covers 22 T cell receptor beta chains from one sample sequenced in a study of human versus mouse CDR3 diversity and MHC coevolution. Sequencing was performed with immunoSEQ multiplex PCR; in TCRdb, only in-frame clones are kept and a portion is missing. Of about 60,000 clones listed, 94% were seen once; the top ten hold approximately 17%. Sequenced material: naive CD4+ T cells from blood. Subset noted: CD45RO-negative CD62L-positive naive CD4 T cells. The receptors stem from a person in their sixties or seventies in good health.

Only one count was recorded for this clone. The V gene is TRBV7-9, the J gene TRBJ1-2; D call uncertain. The germline gives CDR1 SEHNR, CDR2 FQNEAQ (reference sequence). V was shortened by 5 bases and J by 3 bases, with 13 bases between the two germline ends. The CDR3 has 14 amino acids. The CDR3 here is CASSLGGIDYGYTF. The DNA for the CDR3 is TGTGCCAGCAGCCTTGGCGGGATCGACTATGGCTACACCTTC.

The gene calls are TRBV2 and TRBJ2-2; 14 positions agree with TRBD2. The V gene's germline CDR1 is SNHLY and CDR2 FYNNEI. Trimming removed 5 bases from V and 2 bases from J; junction bases left unmatched: 10. This CDR3 is built from 19 residues. The CDR3 loop reads CASSPGTSGSGGNTGELFF. The DNA of the CDR3 is TGTGCCAGCAGTCCCGGGACTAGCGGGAGCGGGGGAAACACCGGGGAGCTGTTTTTT.

This chain links TRBV19 with TRBJ2-2, with a possible D match to TRBD1 (7 bases). This CDR3 region has 14 residues. V was pared by 3 bases and J by 6 bases, with 11 bases between. From germline, CDR1 is LNHDA and CDR2 SQIVND (reference sequence). The CDR3 DNA sequence: TGTGCCAGTAGTATGGAGGGGGCGGCCGGGGAGCTGTTTTTT. Translating gives CASSMEGAAGELFF.

This chain links TRBV11-2 with TRBJ2-1; possibly TRBD1 for D (5 bases). The V end was cut by 5 bases, the J end by 8 bases, with 10 bases between. This CDR3 is 12 amino acids long. Germline V CDR1 and CDR2: SGHAT, FQNNGV. The DNA of the CDR3 is TGTGCCAGCAGCCCCCAGGGATATGAGCAGTTCTTC. It translates to CASSPQGYEQFF. The whole variable domain, filled in from reference TRBV11-2 and TRBJ2-1, reads EAGVAQSPRYKIIEKRQSVAFWCNPISGHATLYWYQQILGQGPKLLIQFQNNGVVDDSQLPKDRFSAERLKGVDSTLKIQPAKLEDSAVYLCASSPQGYEQFFGPGTRLTVL.

This chain links TRBV15 with TRBJ2-7; no reliable D call. V lost 0 bases to trimming and J lost 2 bases, with 5 bases between them. The CDR3 runs to 13 residues. Per germline, CDR1 LNHNV and CDR2 YYDKDF (reference sequence). CDR3 sequence reads: CATSRDRTYEQYF. In DNA, the CDR3 is TGTGCCACCAGCAGAGACAGAACCTACGAGCAGTACTTC.

The chain uses TRBV29-1 and TRBJ1-1; a weak D match, TRBD1 (6 bases). The CDR3 extends over 14 amino acids. V lost 6 bases to trimming and J lost 5 bases, with 19 bases between them. Germline V gene lookup returns CDR1 SQVTM and CDR2 ANQGSEA. The CDR3 here is CSVHPGGRGTEAFF. As DNA, the CDR3 is TGCAGCGTCCACCCCGGGGGGCGTGGGACTGAAGCTTTCTTT.

The rearrangement uses TRBV27 and TRBJ2-3, with 7 bases aligning to TRBD1. With V trimmed by 4 bases and J by 6 bases, 10 bases remained unmatched. Germline CDR1 MNHEY, CDR2 SMNVEV (reference sequence). The CDR3 has 15 residues. CDR3 DNA sequence: TGTGCCAGCAGTTCACCCTACAGGGGTCCGGATACGCAGTATTTT. This sequence encodes CASSSPYRGPDTQYF.

V gene TRBV5-1 combines with J gene TRBJ2-7, with D perhaps matching TRBD2 (6 bases). CDR1 and CDR2 (germline): SGHRS, YFSETQ. Between the trimmed V and J ends, which lost 4 bases and 2 bases, there was a span of 16 bases. The CDR3 runs 15 residues. CDR3: CASSRDPGGPYEQYF. The CDR3 DNA follows: TGCGCCAGCAGCCGAGACCCCGGGGGTCCCTACGAGCAGTACTTC.

The genes are TRBV10-3 and TRBJ1-2; unclear D gene. CDR1 and CDR2 (germline): ENHRY, SYGVKD. The CDR3 runs 13 residues. Trimming shortened V by 8 bases and J by 5 bases, and 15 bases separated the two germline ends. The CDR3 DNA is TGTGCCATCGCGCTGACAACGGCTTATGGCTACACCTTC. As protein: CAIALTTAYGYTF.

The rearrangement links TRBV6-1 to TRBJ2-3, with 7 bases lining up with TRBD2. CDR1 and CDR2 from the germline V gene are MNHNS and SASEGT. The CDR3 length is 13 residues. In DNA form, the CDR3 reads TGTGCAGGGAGCGGGACCCTAACAGATACGCAGTATTTT. It specifies CAGSGTLTDTQYF.

This sequence joins TRBV6-5 and TRBJ2-5, with TRBD1 matching over 8 bases. This CDR3 spans 13 amino acids. CDR1 is MNHEY, CDR2 SVGAGI, per germline. J was trimmed by 5 bases and V by 6 bases; bases with no gene match: 5. Here the CDR3 reads CASSGQGGETQYF. CDR3 in DNA: TGTGCCAGCAGCGGACAGGGTGGGGAGACCCAGTACTTC.

The chain uses TRBV5-1 and TRBJ2-5; TRBD1 matches 7 bases. In germline, CDR1 is SGHRS, CDR2 YFSETQ. The CDR3 runs to 14 residues. The V and J ends lost 2 bases and 2 bases, in that order; junction bases with no gene match: 3. The CDR3 sequence is CASSFKTGQETQYF. The CDR3 nucleotides read TGCGCCAGCAGCTTTAAGACAGGGCAAGAGACCCAGTACTTC.

The genes are TRBV6-1 and TRBJ2-5; 9 positions agree with TRBD2. The V and J ends lost 9 bases and 5 bases, in that order; junction bases with no gene match: 7. Germline CDR1 MNHNS, CDR2 SASEGT. This CDR3 has 13 amino acids. The CDR3: CASLAGWGETQYF. CDR3 coding DNA: TGTGCCAGTCTAGCGGGATGGGGCGAGACCCAGTACTTC.

The CDR3 loop reads CASSQVRGPTDTQYF. CDR3 sequence (DNA): TGTGCCAGCAGCCAAGTCAGGGGGCCCACAGATACGCAGTATTTT. The chain links TRBV11-2 to TRBJ2-3; 8 nucleotides agree with TRBD1. With V trimmed by 5 bases and J by 2 bases, 6 bases remained unmatched. The CDR3 is 15 residues long. Germline loops: CDR1 SGHAT, CDR2 FQNNGV.

This clone was counted a single time. The rearrangement joins TRBV6-1 to TRBJ2-3; 9 bases match TRBD2. CDR1 and CDR2 from the germline V gene are MNHNS and SASEGT. V lost 4 bases, J lost 2 bases, and 4 bases stayed unmatched. The CDR3 sequence is 15 residues long. CDR3 sequence reads: CASSVEREVTDTQYF. In DNA, the CDR3 is TGTGCCAGCAGTGTGGAGCGGGAGGTCACAGATACGCAGTATTTT.

This chain uses TRBV4-1 with TRBJ2-5, with 9 bases matching TRBD1. The CDR3 covers 18 residues. Looked up from germline, CDR1 is MGHRA and CDR2 is YSYEKL. V lost 6 bases and J lost 3; bases outside the gene matches: 17. CDR3 amino acids: CASRGALSSGTGKETQYF. CDR3 nucleotide sequence: TGCGCCAGCAGGGGGGCCCTTAGTTCCGGGACAGGGAAAGAGACCCAGTACTTC.

The V call is TRBV4-1, the J call TRBJ1-2; D may be TRBD1 (6 bases). V lost 1 base and J lost 3, with 6 bases in between. The CDR3 totals 13 residues. CDR1 is MGHRA, CDR2 YSYEKL, per germline. The DNA for the CDR3 is TGCGCCAGCAGCCAAGCAGGGGACTATGGCTACACCTTC. Translating it yields CASSQAGDYGYTF.

The rearrangement joins TRBV2 to TRBJ2-1; 9 positions match TRBD1. This CDR3 contains 15 residues. The germline V gene encodes CDR1 SNHLY and CDR2 FYNNEI. V gave up 8 bases and J gave up 1 base; unmatched junction bases: 6. CDR3 residues: CASRPGTGSYNEQFF. CDR3 nucleotides: TGTGCCAGCCGACCCGGGACAGGGTCCTACAATGAGCAGTTCTTC. The variable domain in full, completed from reference TRBV2 and TRBJ2-1, reads EPEVTQTPSHQVTQMGQEVILRCVPISNHLYFYWYRQILGQKVEFLVSFYNNEISEKSEIFDDQFSVERPDGSNFTLKIRSTKLEDSAMYFCASRPGTGSYNEQFFGPGTRLTVL.

The rearrangement uses TRBV7-3 and TRBJ2-1; the match to TRBD1 covers 10 bases. Germline CDR1 SGHTA, CDR2 FQGTGA. Trimming at V came to 4 bases and at J to 5 bases, leaving 8 bases not matched to a gene. The CDR3 spans 16 residues. The CDR3 sequence: CASSSSPGTGDNEQFF. The CDR3 nucleotides read TGTGCCAGCAGCTCTAGTCCCGGGACAGGGGACAATGAGCAGTTCTTC.

The V call is TRBV9, the J call TRBJ2-5; TRBD1 agrees at 7 bases. Germline assignment: CDR1 SGDLS and CDR2 YYNGEE. The CDR3 is 14 amino acids. The V segment lost 4 bases and the J segment 0 bases; nucleotides outside the gene matches: 3. The CDR3 bases are TGTGCCAGCAGCCAGACAGGGCACCAAGAGACCCAGTACTTC. Amino acids: CASSQTGHQETQYF.

J is TRBJ2-5 and V is TRBV27; D possibly corresponds to TRBD1 (5 bases). The CDR3 loop spans 12 amino acids. Trimming shortened V by 5 bases and J by 13 bases, and 17 bases separated the two germline ends. The germline gives CDR1 MNHEY, CDR2 SMNVEV (reference sequence). The CDR3 protein is CASSNQRGSRYF. CDR3 nucleotides: TGTGCCAGCAGTAACCAAAGGGGTTCGAGGTACTTC.

V gene TRBV12-5 combines with J gene TRBJ2-1; TRBD2 aligns across 11 bases. Germline lookup yields CDR1 LGHNT and CDR2 FRNRAP. CDR3 length equals 16 residues. V lost 6 bases and J lost 4; bases outside the gene matches: 8. The CDR3 is CASGPPLAGGYNEQFF. DNA for the CDR3: TGTGCTAGTGGGCCGCCTCTAGCGGGAGGATACAATGAGCAGTTCTTC.